What follows describes a single T cell receptor beta chain. PBMCs, at least 7 million per sample, were isolated. J was trimmed by 1 base and V by 5 bases; bases with no gene match: 9. CDR3 length: 18 residues. Sample-barcoded 5' priming and a J-beta primer mix drove a second PCR of 7 to 11 cycles. TCRdb called the 5' RACE reads again in MiXCR, with one record for every CDR3 protein. The table has more than 600,000 distinct CDR3 sequences, about 25% seen once. The data stem from a study of blood T cells in healthy people across ages. The sample was also linked to a second study, of T cells of mothers and their children. As reported in that work: The donors comprised roughly 6 children and their three healthy Caucasian mothers. The entire RNA extract went into cDNA synthesis at roughly 1.5 ug per 15 ul. With the M1S primer of the second PCR, sample barcodes and 2-4 random nucleotides were added.

The chain employs TRBV12-3 or TRBV12-4 and TRBJ2-3; TRBD2 matches 13 bases. Sequenced material: blood. This clonotype originated in a boy aged 10-17 years in good health. The CDR3 coding sequence is TGTGCCAGCAGTCCCGGGACTAGCGGGAACGTAGGCACAGATACGCAGTATTTT. It yields the protein CASSPGTSGNVGTDTQYF.